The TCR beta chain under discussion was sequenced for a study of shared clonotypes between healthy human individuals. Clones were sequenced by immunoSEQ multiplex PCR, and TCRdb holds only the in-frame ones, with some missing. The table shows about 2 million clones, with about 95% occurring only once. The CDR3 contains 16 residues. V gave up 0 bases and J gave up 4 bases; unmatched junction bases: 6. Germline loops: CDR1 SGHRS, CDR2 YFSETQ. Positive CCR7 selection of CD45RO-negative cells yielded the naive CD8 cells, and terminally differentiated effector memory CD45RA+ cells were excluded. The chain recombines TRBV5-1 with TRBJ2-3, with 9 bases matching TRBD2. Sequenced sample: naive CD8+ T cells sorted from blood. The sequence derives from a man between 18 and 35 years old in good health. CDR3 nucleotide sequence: TGCGCCAGCAGCTTGGGAGCGGGAGGACCTCCAGATACGCAGTATTTT. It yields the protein CASSLGAGGPPDTQYF.